A single sample gave rise to the 26 T cell receptor beta chains below, sequenced in a study of T cell responses to AZD1222 COVID-19 vaccine. Produced via immunoSEQ multiplex PCR; TCRdb's table is partial and in-frame only. The table has around 70,000 clones, 79% seen once. The material was peripheral blood, obtained on day 0 of MenACWY control vaccination. The receptor set was obtained from an adult in good health.

The chain joins TRBV2 to TRBJ2-1; weak D call: TRBD2 (6 bases). The CDR3 covers 15 residues. Germline-derived CDR1 and CDR2 are SNHLY and FYNNEI. The V end lost 3 bases, the J end lost 0 bases, and 9 bases lay between the germline ends. Here the CDR3 reads CASSDRGSSYNEQFF. The CDR3 bases are TGTGCCAGCAGTGATCGGGGGAGCTCCTACAATGAGCAGTTCTTC.

This chain joins TRBV7-2 and TRBJ1-1, with 8 nucleotides matching TRBD1. The CDR3 is 13 residues long. V dropped 11 bases and J dropped 5; count of bases not matched to a gene: 10. Germline assignment: CDR1 SGHTA and CDR2 FQGNSA. In DNA form, the CDR3 reads TGTGCCGAGACCGGGACAGGAGGTACTGAAGCTTTCTTT. This gives the protein CAETGTGGTEAFF.

This chain links TRBV10-3 with TRBJ2-7; the match to TRBD1 covers 9 bases. Germline CDR1 ENHRY, CDR2 SYGVKD. The CDR3 has 13 amino acids. Germline trimming cut 7 bases from V and 0 bases from J; bases unmatched to any gene: 1. CDR3 in amino acids: CAIKGQGSYEQYF. The CDR3 region has the DNA TGTGCCATCAAGGGACAGGGCTCCTACGAGCAGTACTTC.

This clone came up a few times. The genes are TRBV4-1 and TRBJ2-7; 8 bases fit TRBD1. Germline CDR1 is MGHRA and CDR2 is YSYEKL. CDR3 length: 15 amino acids. J gave up 12 bases and V 4 bases, and 17 bases lay outside the gene matches. For the CDR3, the DNA is TGCGCCAGCAGCCCGGACATTCTCACCCGGGACAGGCTGTACTTC. Residues: CASSPDILTRDRLYF.

This clone has a single count. This chain joins TRBV6-5 and TRBJ2-7; D remains ambiguous. Germline V lookup: CDR1 MNHEY, CDR2 SVGAGI. V shed 2 bases and J shed 5 bases, with 4 bases lying between them. The CDR3 consists of 11 residues. The CDR3 protein is CASSYLDEQYF. The DNA of the CDR3 is TGTGCCAGCAGTTACCTTGACGAGCAGTACTTC.

This clone was seen just once. The chain carries TRBV5-1 and TRBJ2-3; the match to TRBD2 covers 8 bases. Trimming at V came to 9 bases and at J to 3 bases, leaving 6 bases not matched to a gene. The germline gives CDR1 SGHRS, CDR2 YFSETQ. This CDR3 is 13 amino acids long. CDR3: CATSGGRTDTQYF. In nucleotides, the CDR3 is TGCGCCACCTCCGGCGGGAGGACAGATACGCAGTATTTT. The whole variable domain, filled in from reference TRBV5-1 and TRBJ2-3, reads KAGVTQTPRYLIKTRGQQVTLSCSPISGHRSVSWYQQTPGQGLQFLFEYFSETQRNKGNFPGRFSGRQFSNSRSEMNVSTLELGDSALYLCATSGGRTDTQYFGPGTRLTVL.

The chain couples TRBV7-9 to TRBJ1-2, with 7 positions matching TRBD1. Losses at the gene ends were 4 bases for V and 8 bases for J; bases not matched to a gene: 7. Germline V gives CDR1 SEHNR, CDR2 FQNEAQ (reference sequence). The CDR3 loop spans 13 amino acids. The CDR3 DNA follows: TGTGCCAGCAGCTCTCTACAGGGGTACGGCTACACCTTC. It translates to CASSSLQGYGYTF. Drawing the rest from reference TRBV7-9 and TRBJ1-2, the complete variable domain is DTGVSQNPRHKITKRGQNVTFRCDPISEHNRLYWYRQTLGQGPEFLTYFQNEAQLEKSRLLSDRFSAERPKGSFSTLEIQRTEQGDSAMYLCASSSLQGYGYTFGSGTRLTVV.

The V gene is TRBV4-1, the J gene TRBJ2-1, with TRBD2 matching over 10 bases. The germline CDR1 and CDR2 sequences are MGHRA and YSYEKL. Trimming at V came to 0 bases and at J to 6 bases, leaving 5 bases not matched to a gene. The CDR3 totals 16 residues. The DNA of the CDR3 is TGCGCCAGCAGCCAAGACCTGGGGACTAGCGTCAATGAGCAGTTCTTC. Translated: CASSQDLGTSVNEQFF.

This clone was seen only a few times. The rearrangement joins TRBV18 to TRBJ2-2; the match to TRBD1 covers 8 bases. The germline V gene encodes CDR1 KGHSH and CDR2 LQKENI. V dropped 3 bases and J dropped 5; count of bases not matched to a gene: 8. This CDR3 comprises 16 residues. The CDR3 nucleotides are TGTGCCAGCTCACCCCTCTCGACAGGGGAAACCGGGGAGCTGTTTTTT. Translating gives CASSPLSTGETGELFF.

V and J are TRBV6-1 and TRBJ1-2, with unresolved D. Germline V gives CDR1 MNHNS, CDR2 SASEGT. Trimming removed 3 bases at V and 8 bases at J, with 10 bases between. The CDR3 is 12 amino acids. CDR3 nucleotides: TGTGCCAGCAGTGACCCCCCGAGCGGCTACACCTTC. Its protein product is CASSDPPSGYTF.

V gene TRBV20-1 combines with J gene TRBJ2-7, with 9 bases fitting TRBD2. The J segment lost 11 bases and the V segment lost 3 bases, leaving 11 bases of the junction unmatched. Germline CDR1 DFQATT, CDR2 SNEGSKA (reference sequence). This CDR3 is built from 13 residues. Here the CDR3 reads CSASLVAGAVEYF. CDR3 DNA: TGCAGTGCTAGTCTGGTAGCGGGAGCCGTGGAGTACTTC.

The gene calls are TRBV5-8 and TRBJ2-1; the D gene is possibly TRBD2 (7 bases). The germline V and J ends were trimmed by 4 bases and 2 bases, with 13 bases remaining between them. The CDR3 is 15 amino acids. Germline V gene data show CDR1 as SGHTS and CDR2 as YDEGEE. The DNA of the CDR3 is TGTGCCAGCAGCGAGGGGGGGCTCGCCTACAATGAGCAGTTCTTC. Translation: CASSEGGLAYNEQFF.

The rearrangement uses TRBV19 and TRBJ1-1; TRBD1 matches at 8 bases. Germline CDR1 LNHDA, CDR2 SQIVND (reference sequence). With 4 bases clipped from V and 5 bases from J, the junction kept 3 bases outside the gene matches. The length of the CDR3 is 13 residues. CDR3 loop: CASSTTGDTEAFF. The DNA for the CDR3 is TGTGCCAGTAGTACGACAGGGGATACTGAAGCTTTCTTT.

V is TRBV28 and J is TRBJ1-6; no reliable D call. V lost 3 bases and J lost 7, with 10 bases in between. The CDR3 totals 14 residues. CDR1 and CDR2 (germline): MDHEN, SYDVKM. This CDR3 is CASSFSLSNSPLHF. CDR3 coding DNA: TGTGCCAGCAGTTTCTCATTGAGCAATTCACCCCTCCACTTT.

V usage is TRBV27 and J usage is TRBJ2-1, with D perhaps being TRBD1 or TRBD2 (5 bases each). The V and J ends lost 6 bases and 6 bases respectively, with 18 bases between them. In germline, CDR1 is MNHEY, CDR2 SMNVEV (reference sequence). The CDR3 runs 15 residues. The CDR3 sequence is CASSPGTFSPNEQFF. CDR3 DNA sequence: TGTGCCAGCAGCCCCGGGACCTTCTCTCCCAATGAGCAGTTCTTC.

The DNA for the CDR3 is TGCAGCGTTGTTTTTAACTCCGCGGTGACCCAGTACTTC. It is translated as CSVVFNSAVTQYF. The genes are TRBV29-1 and TRBJ2-5; D ambiguous. V was cut by 4 bases and J by 7 bases, with 16 bases left in between. The CDR3 spans 13 residues. Germline assignment: CDR1 SQVTM and CDR2 ANQGSEA. Supplemented by reference TRBV29-1 and TRBJ2-5, the full variable domain reads SAVISQKPSRDICQRGTSLTIQCQVDSQVTMMFWYRQQPGQSLTLIATANQGSEATYESGFVIDKFPISRPNLTFSTLTVSNMSPEDSSIYLCSVVFNSAVTQYFGPGTRLLVL.

This chain connects TRBV15 to TRBJ2-7; tentatively, D is TRBD2 (6 bases). Trimming stripped 0 bases from V and 7 bases from J, with 13 bases between. The germline gives CDR1 LNHNV, CDR2 YYDKDF (reference sequence). This CDR3 comprises 14 residues. This chain's CDR3 is CATSRDPGDREQYF. The CDR3 coding sequence is TGTGCCACCAGCAGAGACCCGGGGGACCGGGAGCAGTACTTC.

Only a few counts were recorded for this clone. This chain links TRBV3-1 (or the pseudogene TRBV3-2) with TRBJ2-2; D tentatively fits TRBD1 or TRBD2 (6 bases each). V gave up 0 bases and J gave up 0 bases, with 14 bases separating them. CDR1 is LGHDT, CDR2 YNNKEL, per germline (reference sequence). The CDR3 has 18 amino acids. The CDR3 nucleotides are TGTGCCAGCAGCCAAGACGGGGGCCTAGCGACGAACACCGGGGAGCTGTTTTTT. It codes for CASSQDGGLATNTGELFF.

The rearrangement uses TRBV2 and TRBJ2-7, with D possibly TRBD2 on 5 matching bases. Trimming took off 7 bases at V and 6 bases at J, with 10 bases between the two ends. Germline V gene sequence: CDR1 SNHLY, CDR2 FYNNEI. The CDR3 has 11 residues. The CDR3 region has the DNA TGTGCCAGCACCGAGGGTTCCGAGCAGTACTTC. It specifies CASTEGSEQYF.

This clone was observed a handful of times. This chain joins TRBV5-6 and TRBJ1-2; no definite D call. V was cut by 0 bases and J by 0 bases, with 9 bases left in between. Germline loops: CDR1 SGHDT, CDR2 YYEEEE. The CDR3 has 15 residues. The CDR3 loop is CASSLGGSSNYGYTF. The CDR3 bases are TGTGCCAGCAGCTTGGGAGGGTCGTCTAACTATGGCTACACCTTC.

This chain uses TRBV3-1 (or the pseudogene TRBV3-2) with TRBJ2-3, with 13 bases fitting TRBD2. Trimming at V came to 4 bases and at J to 7 bases, leaving 8 bases not matched to a gene. Germline assignment: CDR1 LGHDT and CDR2 YNNKEL (reference sequence). The CDR3 loop spans 16 amino acids. The CDR3 here is CASSPSTSGGEYTQYF. The CDR3 coding sequence is TGTGCCAGCAGCCCCTCTACTAGCGGGGGGGAGTATACGCAGTATTTT.

The V call is TRBV2, the J call TRBJ1-1; a possible D gene is TRBD1 (5 bases). Germline V gene sequence: CDR1 SNHLY, CDR2 FYNNEI. The V end was cut by 8 bases, the J end by 8 bases, with 21 bases between. CDR3 length: 14 amino acids. CDR3 amino acids: CASGQPGTAPEAFF. As DNA, the CDR3 is TGTGCCAGCGGTCAACCCGGGACGGCTCCCGAAGCTTTCTTT.

V gene TRBV7-2 combines with J gene TRBJ1-2; D is perhaps TRBD1 (6 bases). CDR1 and CDR2 from the germline V gene are SGHTA and FQGNSA. V lost 6 bases and J 6 bases, leaving 14 bases between the germline ends. The CDR3 runs to 13 residues. The CDR3 DNA follows: TGTGCCAGCAGTCGACAGGCTGGGGATGGCTACACCTTC. Translation gives CASSRQAGDGYTF.

V usage is TRBV30 and J usage is TRBJ2-2; no firm D call. V was cut by 4 bases and J by 4 bases, with 13 bases left in between. CDR1 and CDR2 (germline): GTSNPN, SVGIG (reference sequence). The CDR3 totals 14 residues. As DNA, the CDR3 is TGTGCCTGGAAGGGTCTTCTGGTCACCGGGGAGCTGTTTTTT. This codes for CAWKGLLVTGELFF.

The chain couples TRBV5-8 to TRBJ2-3, with TRBD2 matching 10 bases. CDR1 and CDR2 from the germline V gene are SGHTS and YDEGEE. The CDR3 length is 17 residues. With 0 bases clipped from V and 5 bases from J, the junction kept 9 bases outside the gene matches. This chain's CDR3 is CASSLGLAGGMRDTQYF. The CDR3 DNA follows: TGTGCCAGCAGCTTGGGATTAGCGGGGGGCATGAGAGATACGCAGTATTTT.

The chain couples TRBV12-3 or TRBV12-4 to TRBJ1-5; weak D call: TRBD1 (6 bases). CDR3 size: 13 residues. Trimming left V 5 bases short and J 5 bases short, with 10 bases between. This chain's CDR3 is CASSPQGDQPQHF. The CDR3 DNA sequence: TGTGCCAGCAGTCCACAGGGAGATCAGCCCCAGCATTTT.